This entry lists 32 T cell receptor beta chains sequenced from one sample in a study of blood T cell repertoires in COVID-19. The method was immunoSEQ multiplex PCR; TCRdb's version includes in-frame clones alone and lacks a portion of them. The sample contains around 41,000 clones, roughly nine tenths of which appear only once. The sequenced sample was peripheral blood. All receptors derive from a woman in her thirties in a cohort sampled during active COVID-19.

The V and J genes are TRBV4-2 and TRBJ2-3, with a weak D call TRBD2 (6 bases). V was clipped by 0 bases and J by 1 base, with 17 bases between them. This CDR3 spans 18 amino acids. Germline loops: CDR1 LGHNA, CDR2 YNFKEQ. CDR3: CASSQDRGSRAGTDTQYF. The CDR3 nucleotides read TGTGCCAGCAGCCAAGATCGGGGGTCCCGAGCGGGCACAGATACGCAGTATTTT.

The V call is TRBV21-1, the J call TRBJ1-1. TRBV21-1 is deemed a pseudogene. This CDR3 spans 14 amino acids. The CDR3 nucleotides are TGTGCCAGCAGCAAGGGGGGGGGAAACACTGAAGCTTTCTTT. Amino acids: CASSKGGGNTEAFF.

This sequence joins TRBV6-1 and TRBJ1-1; D call uncertain. Per germline, CDR1 MNHNS and CDR2 SASEGT. This CDR3 contains 17 residues. V gave up 3 bases and J gave up 1 base, with 18 bases separating them. CDR3 nucleotide sequence: TGTGCCAGCAGTGACAATTCCCTCCGGGAGAAGAACACTGAAGCTTTCTTT. Its protein product is CASSDNSLREKNTEAFF.

Details on this clone: The germline gene is not matched at one end of the junction; a read error may be the cause. This chain connects TRBV19 to TRBJ1-3; possible D gene TRBD1, 6 bases. CDR3 length equals 11 residues. From germline, CDR1 is LNHDA and CDR2 SQIVND (reference sequence). The CDR3 DNA reads as TGTGCCAGTAGTATAGAAACAGGGTATCAATTT. Translation gives CASSIETGYQF.

The rearrangement links TRBV18 to TRBJ2-2; tentatively, D is TRBD1 (5 bases). Trimming removed 3 bases from V and 2 bases from J, with 13 bases in between. Germline V gives CDR1 KGHSH, CDR2 LQKENI. This CDR3 is 16 amino acids long. CDR3 protein: CASSPRGSLNTGELFF. The CDR3 DNA reads TGTGCCAGCTCACCTAGGGGAAGTTTAAACACCGGGGAGCTGTTTTTT.

The chain couples TRBV24-1 to TRBJ1-1; no reliable D call. The CDR3 contains 13 residues. Trimming cost V 3 bases and J 6 bases, with 10 bases left between them. Germline CDR1 and CDR2: KGHDR and SFDVKD. CDR3 nucleotide sequence: TGTGCCACCAGTGATCCAAACAGATCTGAAGCTTTCTTT. It translates to CATSDPNRSEAFF.

This clone was seen just once. The V call is TRBV7-3, the J call TRBJ2-1, with 12 nucleotides matching TRBD2. The length of the CDR3 is 15 residues. V was clipped by 5 bases and J by 10 bases; unmatched bases: 9. The germline CDR1 and CDR2 sequences are SGHTA and FQGTGA. The chain's CDR3 is CASSILAGGPGEQFF. Written as DNA, the CDR3 is TGTGCCAGCAGCATTCTAGCGGGAGGGCCTGGAGAGCAGTTCTTC. The variable domain in full, with the rest retrieved from reference TRBV7-3 and TRBJ2-1, is GAGVSQTPSNKVTEKGKYVELRCDPISGHTALYWYRQSLGQGPEFLIYFQGTGAADDSGLPNDRFFAVRPEGSVSTLKIQRTERGDSAVYLCASSILAGGPGEQFFGPGTRLTVL.

The CDR3 DNA follows: TGTGCCAGCAGCTCGTGGGGGCTGGTCCCCGGGGAGCTGTTTTTT. Amino acids: CASSSWGLVPGELFF. The chain employs TRBV5-6 and TRBJ2-2; D perhaps matches TRBD1 (6 bases). The length of the CDR3 is 15 residues. Germline CDR1 SGHDT, CDR2 YYEEEE. Between the trimmed V and J ends, which lost 3 bases and 6 bases, there was a span of 15 bases.

This chain links TRBV5-1 with TRBJ2-4; 9 bases align to TRBD1. CDR1 and CDR2 from the germline V gene are SGHRS and YFSETQ. V was clipped by 4 bases and J by 6 bases; unmatched bases: 5. CDR3 size: 14 residues. The CDR3 nucleotides are TGCGCCAGCAGCCTCCGACAGGGGGGAAACATTCAGTACTTC. Amino acids: CASSLRQGGNIQYF.

V usage is TRBV27 and J usage is TRBJ1-1; D possibly corresponds to TRBD1 (6 bases). Between the trimmed V and J ends, which lost 2 bases and 4 bases, there was a span of 11 bases. CDR1 is MNHEY and CDR2 is SMNVEV in the germline V gene (reference sequence). The CDR3 runs 14 residues. The CDR3 loop is CASSLEGGITEAFF. The CDR3 DNA reads TGTGCCAGCAGTTTAGAAGGGGGTATCACTGAAGCTTTCTTT.

The V call is TRBV3-1 (or the pseudogene TRBV3-2), the J call TRBJ1-4; 9 bases are shared with TRBD1. Germline V lookup: CDR1 LGHDT, CDR2 YNNKEL (reference sequence). V lost 3 bases, J lost 3 bases, and 2 bases stayed unmatched. CDR3 length: 15 residues. CDR3 coding DNA: TGTGCCAGCAGCCACCGGACAGGGGCTAATGAAAAACTGTTTTTT. Amino acid sequence: CASSHRTGANEKLFF.

This clone has only a few counts. This CDR3 reads CASSYRAGFQPQHF. CDR3 bases: TGTGCCAGCAGTTACCGGGCAGGGTTTCAGCCCCAGCATTTT. The gene calls are TRBV6-6 and TRBJ1-5; the D gene is possibly TRBD1 (5 bases). Germline-derived CDR1 and CDR2 are MNHNY and SVGAGI (reference sequence). The CDR3 has 14 residues. V lost 2 bases and J 6 bases, leaving 11 bases between the germline ends.

The gene calls are TRBV9 and TRBJ2-7, with TRBD2 matching 9 bases. The CDR3 totals 14 residues. Germline V gives CDR1 SGDLS, CDR2 YYNGEE. With V trimmed by 3 bases and J by 6 bases, 7 bases remained unmatched. The CDR3 region is CASSASGNGREQYF. CDR3 sequence (DNA): TGTGCCAGCAGCGCTAGCGGGAACGGCCGCGAGCAGTACTTC.

V gene TRBV20-1 combines with J gene TRBJ1-1, with D perhaps matching TRBD1 (5 bases). The CDR3 runs to 11 residues. V lost 1 base, J lost 6 bases, and 6 bases lay in between. CDR1 and CDR2 (germline): DFQATT, SNEGSKA (reference sequence). CDR3 sequence (DNA): TGCAGTGCTAGAGCAGGGCCTGAAGCTTTCTTT. Translating gives CSARAGPEAFF.

The V call is TRBV11-1, the J call TRBJ2-7; tentative D call: TRBD2 (6 bases). V was trimmed by 7 bases and J by 4 bases, leaving 20 bases between them. Per germline, CDR1 SGHAT and CDR2 FQDESV (reference sequence). The CDR3 runs to 15 residues. CDR3 loop: CASTLYLSGTYEQYF. CDR3 sequence (DNA): TGTGCCAGCACACTTTATCTCTCCGGGACTTACGAGCAGTACTTC.

DNA for the CDR3: TGTGCCAGCAGCTTGGGGCGGACTAGCGGCCGCTCCTACAATGAGCAGTTCTTC. Encoded protein: CASSLGRTSGRSYNEQFF. The chain has TRBV7-8 and TRBJ2-1, with 10 bases lining up with TRBD2. With V trimmed by 3 bases and J by 0 bases, 8 bases remained unmatched. Germline V gives CDR1 SGHVS, CDR2 FQNEAQ. This CDR3 contains 18 residues. Filled out from reference TRBV7-8 and TRBJ2-1, the complete variable domain reads GAGVSQSPRYKVAKRGQDVALRCDPISGHVSLFWYQQALGQGPEFLTYFQNEAQLDKSGLPSDRFFAERPEGSVSTLKIQRTQQEDSAVYLCASSLGRTSGRSYNEQFFGPGTRLTVL.

V is TRBV5-3 and J is TRBJ2-1, with 8 bases lining up with TRBD2. TRBV5-3 is known as an ORF, though its function is uncertain. V was clipped by 6 bases and J by 0 bases; unmatched bases: 11. This CDR3 has 17 amino acids. CDR3 region: CARKGGGGRSSYNEQFF. Written as DNA, the CDR3 is TGTGCCAGAAAGGGAGGAGGCGGGAGGAGCTCCTACAATGAGCAGTTCTTC.

This sequence joins TRBV6-1 and TRBJ1-5; a weak D match, TRBD1 (5 bases). Trimming shortened V by 6 bases and J by 0 bases, and 15 bases separated the two germline ends. This CDR3 spans 16 amino acids. From germline, CDR1 is MNHNS and CDR2 SASEGT. The CDR3 loop reads CASRERQSFSNQPQHF. The CDR3 region has the DNA TGTGCCAGCAGGGAAAGACAGTCGTTTAGCAATCAGCCCCAGCATTTT.

This chain uses TRBV10-3 with TRBJ2-1; tentative D call: TRBD1 (5 bases). In germline, CDR1 is ENHRY, CDR2 SYGVKD. This CDR3 comprises 18 residues. The V and J ends lost 8 bases and 0 bases respectively, with 23 bases between them. CDR3 residues: CAIGLSSGAPSSYNEQFF. In DNA, the CDR3 is TGTGCCATCGGCCTCTCCTCTGGGGCACCGAGCTCCTACAATGAGCAGTTCTTC.

The chain combines TRBV30 with TRBJ1-2; a weak D match, TRBD1 (6 bases). V was clipped by 8 bases and J by 7 bases, with 20 bases between them. The CDR3 extends over 13 amino acids. Germline loops: CDR1 GTSNPN, CDR2 SVGIG (reference sequence). For the CDR3, the DNA is TGTGCCGCGATGGGGGGGGCGACCCTTGGCTACACCTTC. Amino acid sequence: CAAMGGATLGYTF.

The V call is TRBV19, the J call TRBJ1-6; 8 bases align to TRBD1. This CDR3 region has 15 residues. The ends lost 0 bases at V and 8 bases at J; junction bases unmatched: 3. CDR1 LNHDA and CDR2 SQIVND come from the germline V gene (reference sequence). The CDR3 is CASSIETGVDSPLHF. The CDR3 nucleotides are TGTGCCAGTAGTATAGAGACAGGGGTTGATTCACCCCTCCACTTT.

This sequence joins TRBV19 and TRBJ2-1; a weak D match, TRBD1 (7 bases). This CDR3 has 14 residues. Germline V gene data show CDR1 as LNHDA and CDR2 as SQIVND (reference sequence). V shed 4 bases and J shed 7 bases, with 14 bases lying between them. The CDR3 here is CASSKGGRGNEQFF. The CDR3, as DNA: TGTGCCAGTAGTAAGGGGGGCAGGGGGAATGAGCAGTTCTTC.

A single count supports this clone. This chain uses TRBV7-9 with TRBJ1-6; no reliable D call. The length of the CDR3 is 16 residues. V gave up 5 bases and J gave up 7 bases, with 18 bases separating them. Germline V CDR1 and CDR2: SEHNR, FQNEAQ (reference sequence). CDR3 amino acids: CASSQLTTASNSPLHF. CDR3 DNA: TGTGCCAGCAGCCAACTAACCACGGCCTCCAATTCACCCCTCCACTTT.

V and J are TRBV5-1 and TRBJ1-6; D unclear. V lost 6 bases and J 0 bases, leaving 10 bases between the germline ends. This CDR3 is built from 15 residues. Per the germline V gene, CDR1 is SGHRS and CDR2 is YFSETQ. CDR3 in amino acids: CASTVESSYNSPLHF. In DNA form, the CDR3 reads TGCGCCAGCACCGTTGAGAGCTCCTATAATTCACCCCTCCACTTT.

This chain's CDR3 is CASSPLEGAEQYF. DNA of the CDR3: TGTGCCAGCAGCCCCCTAGAGGGAGCCGAGCAGTACTTC. The chain carries TRBV12-3 or TRBV12-4 and TRBJ2-7, with D possibly matching TRBD2 (5 bases). Trimming took 6 bases from V and 6 from J, leaving 15 bases between them. The CDR3 totals 13 residues.

This rearrangement joins TRBV28 to TRBJ1-1, with D possibly TRBD1 on 5 matching bases. The V and J ends lost 3 bases and 4 bases respectively, with 15 bases between them. Germline V gives CDR1 MDHEN, CDR2 SYDVKM. The CDR3 consists of 15 residues. The CDR3 here is CASSFSEGWTTEAFF. The CDR3 DNA follows: TGTGCCAGCAGTTTTTCGGAGGGGTGGACCACTGAAGCTTTCTTT.

The CDR3 DNA follows: TGTGCCAGCAGTCCCCGGGACAGAGGATCTGGGGCCAACGTCCTGACTTTC. Its protein is CASSPRDRGSGANVLTF. The J gene is TRBJ2-6, the V gene TRBV6-6; 7 bases agree with TRBD1. V dropped 5 bases and J dropped 1; count of bases not matched to a gene: 8. Germline V gene data show CDR1 as MNHNY and CDR2 as SVGAGI (reference sequence). The CDR3 runs 17 residues.

J is TRBJ2-1 and V is TRBV11-2; 10 bases agree with TRBD2. This CDR3 has 17 amino acids. The germline CDR1 and CDR2 sequences are SGHAT and FQNNGV. V was pared by 2 bases and J by 5 bases, with 9 bases of the junction left unmatched. The CDR3 bases are TGTGCCAGCAGCTTAAGGGTCCGGACTAGCGGCGACAATGAGCAGTTCTTC. Its translation: CASSLRVRTSGDNEQFF.

The V gene is TRBV7-2, the J gene TRBJ1-2; 10 nucleotides agree with TRBD1. Germline V gene sequence: CDR1 SGHTA, CDR2 FQGNSA. The CDR3 length is 16 residues. V lost 4 bases, J lost 3 bases, and 8 bases stayed unmatched. CDR3 nucleotide sequence: TGTGCCAGCAGCTCCTCTGGGACAGGGGAGTACTATGGCTACACCTTC. It yields the protein CASSSSGTGEYYGYTF.

The rearrangement joins TRBV28 to TRBJ1-2, with 7 bases aligning to TRBD1. Germline V gene data show CDR1 as MDHEN and CDR2 as SYDVKM. The V gene end was trimmed by 6 bases and the J gene end by 9 bases; junction bases not matched to a gene: 13. The CDR3 contains 14 residues. The CDR3 DNA sequence: TGTGCCAGCAGCCGACAGGGCCTCTATTGGAGCTACACCTTC. As protein: CASSRQGLYWSYTF.

This chain uses TRBV9 with TRBJ2-2, with 8 bases matching TRBD1. Unmatched junction bases numbered 11, after V lost 1 base and J lost 3 bases. Germline V gene data show CDR1 as SGDLS and CDR2 as YYNGEE. The CDR3 length is 18 residues. The chain's CDR3 is CASSVTGQGPFDTGELFF. CDR3 bases: TGTGCCAGCAGCGTAACAGGACAGGGTCCTTTCGACACCGGGGAGCTGTTTTTT.

The V call is TRBV6-5, the J call TRBJ1-1; TRBD1 matches at 9 bases. The CDR3 totals 15 residues. The V gene end was trimmed by 2 bases and the J gene end by 4 bases; junction bases not matched to a gene: 5. Germline assignment: CDR1 MNHEY and CDR2 SVGAGI. The DNA for the CDR3 is TGTGCCAGCAGTTACGGGGACAGGGTCTCCACTGAAGCTTTCTTT. It encodes CASSYGDRVSTEAFF.